The 22 T cell receptor beta chains reported below all come from one sample, sequenced in a study of beta chain features in type 1 diabetes. Every bit of the isolated RNA underwent reverse transcription, so sequencing read expressed TCRB transcripts. Sequenced by immunoSEQ multiplex PCR; TCRdb stores in-frame clones only, minus some. The data contain roughly 230,000 clones, around 10% of them singletons. Sequenced: naive CD4+ T cells from blood. Receptors originate from a young woman in good health.

This chain joins TRBV5-4 and TRBJ1-1; no definite D call. The V gene's germline CDR1 is SGHNT and CDR2 YYREEE (reference sequence). V lost 4 bases to trimming and J lost 1 base, with 14 bases between them. This CDR3 comprises 15 residues. CDR3 in amino acids: CASSPTRVTNTEAFF. The CDR3 region has the DNA TGTGCCAGCAGCCCCACCCGGGTCACGAACACTGAAGCTTTCTTT.

A few counts support this clone. CDR3 region: CATSRDGEGMRRETQYF. Written as DNA, the CDR3 is TGTGCCACCAGCAGAGATGGGGAGGGCATGAGGCGGGAGACCCAGTACTTC. The V call is TRBV15, the J call TRBJ2-5, with 7 bases matching TRBD2. From germline, CDR1 is LNHNV and CDR2 YYDKDF (reference sequence). V was clipped by 0 bases and J by 5 bases; unmatched bases: 12. This CDR3 is built from 17 residues.

V is TRBV5-6 and J is TRBJ2-1; D not certain. Trimming took off 1 base at V and 0 bases at J, with 5 bases between the two ends. The CDR3 is 14 residues long. Germline values: CDR1 SGHDT, CDR2 YYEEEE. CDR3 sequence (DNA): TGTGCCAGCAGCTTGCCGAGCTCCTACAATGAGCAGTTCTTC. Encoded protein: CASSLPSSYNEQFF.

In its sample, this clone was seen a few times. This chain links TRBV5-1 with TRBJ2-3; 7 nucleotides agree with TRBD1. The V segment lost 4 bases and the J segment 2 bases; nucleotides outside the gene matches: 4. CDR1 is SGHRS, CDR2 YFSETQ, per germline. The CDR3 contains 14 residues. CDR3 protein: CASSAGTVTDTQYF. CDR3 nucleotide sequence: TGCGCCAGCAGCGCAGGGACAGTCACAGATACGCAGTATTTT. Supplemented by reference TRBV5-1 and TRBJ2-3, the full variable domain reads KAGVTQTPRYLIKTRGQQVTLSCSPISGHRSVSWYQQTPGQGLQFLFEYFSETQRNKGNFPGRFSGRQFSNSRSEMNVSTLELGDSALYLCASSAGTVTDTQYFGPGTRLTVL.

This clone was observed a few times. The chain couples TRBV30 to TRBJ2-1; D is uncertain. Trimming pared 0 bases from V and 4 bases from J, leaving 13 bases between. CDR1 is GTSNPN and CDR2 is SVGIG in the germline V gene (reference sequence). The length of the CDR3 is 15 residues. CDR3 amino acids: CAWSVSSRLYNEQFF. CDR3 sequence (DNA): TGTGCCTGGAGTGTTAGTTCTAGACTGTACAATGAGCAGTTCTTC.

The V and J genes are TRBV2 and TRBJ1-1, with no clear D. In germline, CDR1 is SNHLY, CDR2 FYNNEI. The CDR3 sequence is 14 residues long. V was cut by 6 bases and J by 0 bases, with 11 bases left in between. This CDR3 is CASRTSQVNTEAFF. The CDR3 DNA is TGTGCCAGCAGGACGTCGCAGGTGAACACTGAAGCTTTCTTT.

This clone turned up a few times. The gene calls are TRBV6-5 and TRBJ2-2; possible D gene TRBD1, 6 bases. Trimming pared 6 bases from V and 5 bases from J, leaving 10 bases between. Germline values: CDR1 MNHEY, CDR2 SVGAGI. The CDR3 consists of 13 residues. CDR3 loop: CASRRGKTGELFF. CDR3 nucleotide sequence: TGTGCCAGCAGGAGGGGGAAAACCGGGGAGCTGTTTTTT.

This clone was seen a single time. The rearrangement uses TRBV5-1 and TRBJ2-3; possibly TRBD1 for D (5 bases). Trimming took 5 bases from V and 0 from J, leaving 10 bases between them. Germline loops: CDR1 SGHRS, CDR2 YFSETQ. The CDR3 loop spans 14 amino acids. CDR3 nucleotide sequence: TGCGCCAGCAGGGGGCCGCTTAGCACAGATACGCAGTATTTT. Encoded protein: CASRGPLSTDTQYF.

The chain joins TRBV11-2 to TRBJ2-5, with a weak D call TRBD1 (6 bases). The CDR3 contains 16 residues. V lost 5 bases to trimming and J lost 2 bases, with 18 bases between them. Germline CDR1 SGHAT, CDR2 FQNNGV. The CDR3 DNA follows: TGTGCCAGCAGCGAGAGAGGGACGAGGGGGCAAGAGACCCAGTACTTC. It is translated as CASSERGTRGQETQYF. Filled out from reference TRBV11-2 and TRBJ2-5, the complete variable domain reads EAGVAQSPRYKIIEKRQSVAFWCNPISGHATLYWYQQILGQGPKLLIQFQNNGVVDDSQLPKDRFSAERLKGVDSTLKIQPAKLEDSAVYLCASSERGTRGQETQYFGPGTRLLVL.

The table lists this clone with a few counts. The rearrangement joins TRBV19 to TRBJ2-5; 7 positions agree with TRBD1. V gave up 6 bases and J gave up 5 bases; unmatched junction bases: 6. Germline values: CDR1 LNHDA, CDR2 SQIVND (reference sequence). The CDR3 loop spans 13 amino acids. The CDR3 DNA is TGTGCCAGTAGCCGTTTCAGGGGGGAGACCCAGTACTTC. Amino acids: CASSRFRGETQYF. Full variable domain (missing parts from reference TRBV19 and TRBJ2-5): DGGITQSPKYLFRKEGQNVTLSCEQNLNHDAMYWYRQDPGQGLRLIYYSQIVNDFQKGDIAEGYSVSREKKESFPLTVTSAQKNPTAFYLCASSRFRGETQYFGPGTRLLVL.

This clone came up a few times. The chain employs TRBV2 and TRBJ2-2; a weak D match, TRBD1 (8 bases). Trimming removed 6 bases at V and 3 bases at J, with 14 bases between. Germline V gene lookup returns CDR1 SNHLY and CDR2 FYNNEI. This CDR3 region has 15 residues. The CDR3 is CASRQQGGDTGELFF. Here the CDR3 DNA reads TGTGCCAGCAGGCAACAGGGGGGGGACACCGGGGAGCTGTTTTTT.

CDR3 loop: CASSNVAGNTEAFF. The CDR3 DNA sequence: TGCGCCAGCAGCAACGTCGCAGGTAACACTGAAGCTTTCTTT. The V gene is TRBV5-1, the J gene TRBJ1-1; D remains unclear. The ends were cut back, 4 bases at V and 2 bases at J, with 12 bases in the middle. From germline, CDR1 is SGHRS and CDR2 YFSETQ. The CDR3 consists of 14 residues.

This clone was seen ten or more times. The V and J genes are TRBV11-2 and TRBJ1-1; 7 bases are shared with TRBD1. Germline V CDR1 and CDR2: SGHAT, FQNNGV. V shed 5 bases and J 4 bases; nucleotides not matched to a gene: 7. CDR3 length: 14 residues. The CDR3 sequence is CASSLRQGRTEAFF. DNA of the CDR3: TGTGCCAGCAGCCTGCGACAGGGTCGCACTGAAGCTTTCTTT.

This chain links TRBV28 with TRBJ2-3, with D maybe TRBD2 (5 bases). This CDR3 spans 13 amino acids. The V gene's germline CDR1 is MDHEN and CDR2 SYDVKM. The V and J ends lost 10 bases and 0 bases respectively, with 11 bases between them. DNA of the CDR3: TGTGCCACCACTGAGGGCAGCACAGATACGCAGTATTTT. It specifies CATTEGSTDTQYF. The full variable domain, its missing parts supplied by reference TRBV28 and TRBJ2-3, is DVKVTQSSRYLVKRTGEKVFLECVQDMDHENMFWYRQDPGLGLRLIYFSYDVKMKEKGDIPEGYSVSREKKERFSLILESASTNQTSMYLCATTEGSTDTQYFGPGTRLTVL.

The genes are TRBV9 and TRBJ2-3; D might be TRBD1 (6 bases). The CDR3 covers 14 residues. Germline values: CDR1 SGDLS, CDR2 YYNGEE. The germline V and J ends were trimmed by 0 bases and 2 bases, with 7 bases remaining between them. CDR3 DNA sequence: TGTGCCAGCAGCGTAGACAGGGTCACAGATACGCAGTATTTT. Translation: CASSVDRVTDTQYF.

The chain uses TRBV5-4 and TRBJ2-1; 9 bases fit TRBD1. Germline values: CDR1 SGHNT, CDR2 YYREEE (reference sequence). The J segment lost 1 base and the V segment lost 4 bases, leaving 6 bases of the junction unmatched. The CDR3 has 16 amino acids. The CDR3 reads CASSPAGTGSYNEQFF. The CDR3 DNA sequence: TGTGCCAGCAGCCCGGCCGGGACAGGGTCCTACAATGAGCAGTTCTTC.

The genes are TRBV27 and TRBJ2-6, with 10 bases fitting TRBD1. Germline CDR1 and CDR2: MNHEY and SMNVEV (reference sequence). This CDR3 region has 17 residues. J lost 2 bases, V lost 5 bases, and 6 bases had no gene match. CDR3 coding DNA: TGTGCCAGCAGTCCTACGGGGACAGGGGCTGGGGCCAACGTCCTGACTTTC. This translates into CASSPTGTGAGANVLTF.

This clone was observed a handful of times. This chain connects TRBV5-1 to TRBJ2-3, with D possibly matching TRBD2 (6 bases). From germline, CDR1 is SGHRS and CDR2 YFSETQ. The CDR3 runs to 17 residues. V lost 0 bases and J 6 bases, leaving 20 bases between the germline ends. The CDR3, as DNA: TGCGCCAGCAGCTTGGATCCGGCGGGGAGCCCCAGGGATACGCAGTATTTT. This codes for CASSLDPAGSPRDTQYF. The whole variable domain, filled in from reference TRBV5-1 and TRBJ2-3, reads KAGVTQTPRYLIKTRGQQVTLSCSPISGHRSVSWYQQTPGQGLQFLFEYFSETQRNKGNFPGRFSGRQFSNSRSEMNVSTLELGDSALYLCASSLDPAGSPRDTQYFGPGTRLTVL.

The chain links TRBV10-3 to TRBJ2-2; TRBD1 aligns across 9 bases. This CDR3 contains 15 residues. V shed 5 bases, J shed 3 bases, and the junction held 4 bases outside the gene matches. The germline V gene has CDR1 ENHRY and CDR2 SYGVKD. Written as DNA, the CDR3 is TGTGCCATCAGTAGAACAGGGGGCGACACCGGGGAGCTGTTTTTT. Its translation is CAISRTGGDTGELFF.

The rearrangement uses TRBV2 and TRBJ2-6; D is unclear. The germline CDR1 and CDR2 sequences are SNHLY and FYNNEI. Trimming removed 2 bases at V and 0 bases at J, with 8 bases between. CDR3 length: 16 residues. The CDR3 loop is CASSEPINSGANVLTF. The CDR3, as DNA: TGTGCCAGCAGTGAACCCATCAACTCTGGGGCCAACGTCCTGACTTTC.

This clone was seen a handful of times. In DNA form, the CDR3 reads TGTGCCAGCAGCCAAAGGGACAGGAGAAATGAAAAACTGTTTTTT. This encodes CASSQRDRRNEKLFF. The rearrangement uses TRBV2 and TRBJ1-4; 8 bases agree with TRBD1. Trimming cost V 6 bases and J 5 bases; bases outside gene matches: 8. CDR3 length equals 15 residues. Germline-derived CDR1 and CDR2 are SNHLY and FYNNEI. Filled out from reference TRBV2 and TRBJ1-4, the complete variable domain reads EPEVTQTPSHQVTQMGQEVILRCVPISNHLYFYWYRQILGQKVEFLVSFYNNEISEKSEIFDDQFSVERPDGSNFTLKIRSTKLEDSAMYFCASSQRDRRNEKLFFGSGTQLSVL.

This clone came up a few times. V gene TRBV18 combines with J gene TRBJ1-2, with D maybe TRBD1 (5 bases). Per the germline V gene, CDR1 is KGHSH and CDR2 is LQKENI. Trimming removed 6 bases at V and 2 bases at J, with 16 bases between. The CDR3 is 15 amino acids. CDR3 DNA: TGTGCCAGCTCGGGGAGGACTCAGGGAAACTATGGCTACACCTTC. This translates into CASSGRTQGNYGYTF.